These T cell receptor beta chains were read from a single sample in a study of shared clonotypes between healthy human individuals. Data came from immunoSEQ multiplex PCR; TCRdb stores just in-frame clones and leaves some out. The sample contains 1.4 million or so clones, approximately 98.5% of which appear only once. Sequencing was performed on naive CD4+ T cells sorted from blood. These receptor sequences come from a young man in good health. Both conserved end residues are part of each CDR3. The D gene is left open where the match is weak. A clone size is listed for some rows: how often the clone was seen (once, few, many), or a class if it is expanded.

D,V,J,size,DNA,CDR3
TRBD2,TRBV5-1,TRBJ2-7,-,TGCGCCAGCAGCTTGGCTGGGGAGGGATGGGAGCAGTACTTC,CASSLAGEGWEQYF
-,TRBV5-1,TRBJ2-7,-,TGCGCCAGCAGCTTGGATCCAGGATACGAGCAGTACTTC,CASSLDPGYEQYF
-,TRBV21-1,TRBJ2-1,-,TGTGCCAGCAGCAAGGCGACAGGTAGTTTCCACAATGAGCAGTTCTTC,CASSKATGSFHNEQFF
-,TRBV5-1,TRBJ2-5,once,TGCGCCAGCAGCTTGGCCGGTCAGCAAGAGACCCAGTACTTC,CASSLAGQQETQYF
-,TRBV7-9,TRBJ1-3,-,TGTGCCAGCAGCTCTACAGGGAGAGGAAACACCATATATTTT,CASSSTGRGNTIYF
TRBD2,TRBV5-1,TRBJ2-3,-,TGCGCCAGCAGCTTGGAGACTAGCGGGGGCCGCACAGATACGCAGTATTTT,CASSLETSGGRTDTQYF
-,TRBV15,TRBJ2-6,-,TGTGCCACCAGAGAGGGGGCTGGGGCCAACGTCCTGACTTTC,CATREGAGANVLTF
-,TRBV7-2,TRBJ1-2,-,TGTGCCAGCAGCTTAGCTTCGACAGGTGAATACTCTAACTATGGCTACACCTTC,CASSLASTGEYSNYGYTF
TRBD2,TRBV10-2,TRBJ2-1,-,TGCGCCAGCAGTGATAAAGGACTAGCGGGCCTGAATGAGCAGTTCTTC,CASSDKGLAGLNEQFF
TRBD1,TRBV14,TRBJ2-1,-,TGTGCCAGCAGCCAAGGGGCAGGGGGCTATCCGGGGAATGAGCAGTTCTTC,CASSQGAGGYPGNEQFF